These 19 T cell receptor beta chains originate from one sample sequenced in a study of blood T cell repertoires in COVID-19. Assay used: immunoSEQ multiplex PCR; TCRdb lists only in-frame clones, some missing. The table records some 150,000 clones, about 80% of them present only once. Source material: PBMCs or T cells enriched from blood (not recorded which). The receptors were sampled from a woman aged 50 to 65 who had recovered from COVID-19.

The chain combines TRBV5-5 with TRBJ1-1, with TRBD1 matching over 7 bases. Germline V gives CDR1 SGHKS, CDR2 YYEKEE (reference sequence). The ends lost 4 bases at V and 5 bases at J; junction bases unmatched: 8. This CDR3 has 14 residues. DNA of the CDR3: TGTGCCAGCAGCCCTCGACAGGGATGGACTGAAGCTTTCTTT. Protein: CASSPRQGWTEAFF.

The chain uses TRBV18 and TRBJ2-3; 8 bases match TRBD2. V gave up 3 bases and J gave up 1 base; unmatched junction bases: 3. CDR1 is KGHSH and CDR2 is LQKENI in the germline V gene. The CDR3 sequence is 15 residues long. CDR3 sequence (DNA): TGTGCCAGCTCACCGAGAGCGGGGGGCACAGATACGCAGTATTTT. Its protein product is CASSPRAGGTDTQYF. The full variable domain, in which reference TRBV18 and TRBJ2-3 provide the parts outside the CDR3, is NAGVMQNPRHLVRRRGQEARLRCSPMKGHSHVYWYRQLPEEGLKFMVYLQKENIIDESGMPKERFSAEFPKEGPSILRIQQVVRGDSAAYFCASSPRAGGTDTQYFGPGTRLTVL.

The chain combines TRBV12-3 or TRBV12-4 with TRBJ1-1; D is unresolved. The CDR3 extends over 11 amino acids. V gave up 7 bases and J gave up 5 bases, with 8 bases separating them. CDR3 protein: CASIRETEAFF. The CDR3 DNA is TGTGCCAGCATTCGGGAGACTGAAGCTTTCTTT.

The J gene is TRBJ1-1, the V gene TRBV7-3; D gene ambiguous. Trimming took 0 bases from V and 0 from J, leaving 5 bases between them. Per the germline V gene, CDR1 is SGHTA and CDR2 is FQGTGA. CDR3 length: 14 residues. The CDR3 protein is CASSLTSVNTEAFF. The CDR3 region has the DNA TGTGCCAGCAGCTTAACGTCAGTGAACACTGAAGCTTTCTTT.

This clone has more than one count but fewer than ten. The V and J genes are TRBV6-4 and TRBJ2-1; 7 nucleotides line up with TRBD1. V was pared by 0 bases and J by 6 bases, with 5 bases of the junction left unmatched. CDR3 size: 15 residues. Germline assignment: CDR1 MRHNA and CDR2 SNTAGT. CDR3 sequence: CASSDSLSGGNEQFF. DNA of the CDR3: TGTGCCAGCAGTGACTCGCTGTCAGGGGGCAATGAGCAGTTCTTC.

CDR3 sequence (DNA): TGTGCCAGCAGTTTTTCAGGGGCCGGCAGGTATCAGCCCCAGCATTTT. This sequence encodes CASSFSGAGRYQPQHF. This chain links TRBV2 with TRBJ1-5, with D possibly TRBD1 on 6 matching bases. Germline CDR1 SNHLY, CDR2 FYNNEI. The CDR3 consists of 16 residues. The V end was cut by 5 bases, the J end by 5 bases, with 19 bases between.

The V call is TRBV10-2, the J call TRBJ1-5, with TRBD1 matching over 9 bases. From germline, CDR1 is WSHSY and CDR2 SAAADI. This CDR3 has 15 residues. Unmatched junction bases numbered 4, after V lost 6 bases and J lost 1 base. DNA of the CDR3: TGCGCCAGCAGAACAGGGGGCGCAAGCAATCAGCCCCAGCATTTT. It specifies CASRTGGASNQPQHF.

The chain employs TRBV7-3 and TRBJ2-2; 7 bases agree with TRBD1. The CDR3 is 17 residues long. After removal of 2 bases from V and 5 bases from J, the junction contained 11 bases not matched to a gene. Germline CDR1 reads SGHTA; CDR2 reads FQGTGA. The CDR3 reads CASSLSFGDRRTGELFF. CDR3 DNA: TGTGCCAGCAGCTTATCTTTTGGGGACAGAAGAACCGGGGAGCTGTTTTTT.

This chain links TRBV5-1 with TRBJ1-2; unclear D gene. The CDR3 is made up of 14 amino acids. Germline loops: CDR1 SGHRS, CDR2 YFSETQ. V was pared by 2 bases and J by 1 base, with 9 bases between. This CDR3 is CASSFDIFNYGYTF. In nucleotides, the CDR3 is TGCGCCAGCAGCTTCGACATTTTTAACTATGGCTACACCTTC.

This chain links TRBV19 with TRBJ1-2, with a possible D match to TRBD1 (6 bases). Per the germline V gene, CDR1 is LNHDA and CDR2 is SQIVND (reference sequence). The CDR3 contains 13 residues. The ends were cut back, 7 bases at V and 2 bases at J, with 11 bases in the middle. The CDR3 DNA reads TGTGCCAGTACCTCGGACAGCAACTATGGCTACACCTTC. Its protein product is CASTSDSNYGYTF.

The rearrangement links TRBV2 to TRBJ2-7; TRBD2 matches at 7 bases. The CDR3 covers 13 residues. The germline gives CDR1 SNHLY, CDR2 FYNNEI. With V trimmed by 7 bases and J by 5 bases, 8 bases remained unmatched. DNA of the CDR3: TGTGCCAGCATTATGCAAGGGAGGGACGAGCAGTACGTC. Translating it yields CASIMQGRDEQYV.

This chain connects TRBV19 to TRBJ2-2; D is possibly TRBD2 (6 bases). In germline, CDR1 is LNHDA, CDR2 SQIVND (reference sequence). This CDR3 spans 14 amino acids. V was clipped by 9 bases and J by 6 bases, with 17 bases between them. CDR3 in amino acids: CASQGLFIAGELFF. Written as DNA, the CDR3 is TGTGCCAGCCAGGGACTCTTCATCGCCGGGGAGCTGTTTTTT.

The rearrangement joins TRBV14 to TRBJ1-6; the D gene is possibly TRBD1 (5 bases). The CDR3 has 14 amino acids. V gave up 3 bases and J gave up 10 bases, with 13 bases separating them. Germline V gives CDR1 SGHDN, CDR2 FVKESK. The CDR3 DNA reads TGTGCCAGCAGCCACGGGGGAAGCAGGTCACCCCTCCACTTT. This gives the protein CASSHGGSRSPLHF.

The chain links TRBV11-2 to TRBJ1-2, with D possibly TRBD1 on 5 matching bases. This CDR3 is 15 amino acids long. V dropped 1 base and J dropped 5 bases, with 14 bases sitting between them. The germline V gene encodes CDR1 SGHAT and CDR2 FQNNGV. DNA for the CDR3: TGTGCCAGCAGCTTAGCCCAGGGAACGGAATATGGCTACACCTTC. It is translated as CASSLAQGTEYGYTF.

The V and J genes are TRBV28 and TRBJ1-3; D call uncertain. CDR3 length equals 15 residues. The germline V and J ends were trimmed by 5 bases and 4 bases, with 15 bases remaining between them. Germline V gene sequence: CDR1 MDHEN, CDR2 SYDVKM. The CDR3 DNA is TGTGCCAGCAGTCGGACTAGGTCGGGAGGAAACACCATATATTTT. Translated, it gives CASSRTRSGGNTIYF.

This clone was observed a few times. The rearrangement links TRBV9 to TRBJ2-2; 15 bases are a match to TRBD2. Germline trimming cut 3 bases from V and 3 bases from J; bases unmatched to any gene: 9. Germline CDR1 reads SGDLS; CDR2 reads YYNGEE. This CDR3 has 19 residues. The CDR3, as DNA: TGTGCCAGCAGCGGATCCGGGACTAGCGGGGGGAGATACACCGGGGAGCTGTTTTTT. It yields the protein CASSGSGTSGGRYTGELFF.

This chain uses TRBV6-4 with TRBJ2-7, with D possibly matching TRBD1 (5 bases). With 2 bases removed from V and 3 bases from J, the gap between germline ends came to 14 bases. The CDR3 consists of 15 residues. Germline assignment: CDR1 MRHNA and CDR2 SNTAGT. CDR3 DNA: TGTGCCAGCAGTGACCACAGGCCTCAATTCTACGAGCAGTACTTC. Translating gives CASSDHRPQFYEQYF.

The rearrangement joins TRBV18 to TRBJ2-3; possible D gene TRBD1, 6 bases. Germline loops: CDR1 KGHSH, CDR2 LQKENI. The CDR3 runs to 11 residues. With 5 bases removed from V and 6 bases from J, the gap between germline ends came to 6 bases. CDR3 nucleotide sequence: TGTGCCAGCTCAACAGGGGATACGCAGTATTTT. This gives the protein CASSTGDTQYF.

This clone has only one observation. The CDR3 region has the DNA TGTGCCAGCAGTGACGGGGGGATAAGGAACACTGAAGCTTTCTTT. This sequence encodes CASSDGGIRNTEAFF. This chain uses TRBV6-1 with TRBJ1-1; tentatively, D is TRBD1 (5 bases). Trimming took 3 bases from V and 1 from J, leaving 12 bases between them. The CDR3 spans 15 residues. Germline-derived CDR1 and CDR2 are MNHNS and SASEGT.